These T cell receptor beta chains were read from a single sample in a study of graft-versus-host responses after intestinal transplantation. TCRdb keeps only in-frame clones here, not all; method: immunoSEQ multiplex PCR. The table includes 7,000 to 9,000 clones, approximately 30% detected once. The specimen comprised alloreactive CD4+ T cells from a mixed lymphocyte reaction culture, sampled before intestinal transplant. Receptors were obtained from a human patient who received an intestinal transplant. Both conserved end residues are part of each CDR3. A D gene is named only where the DNA matches it firmly. Clone size, where shown, is once, few, many, or a class for clones that have expanded.

CDR3aa: CARSLAEAGESGEQFF
CDR3nt: TGTGCCAGAAGCTTAGCGGAGGCGGGAGAGTCCGGCGAGCAGTTCTTC
abundance: NA
j_gene: TRBJ2-1
d_gene: NA
v_gene: TRBV7-5

CDR3aa: CATSRVGTGNEKLFF
CDR3nt: TGTGCCACCAGCAGAGTTGGGACAGGGAATGAAAAACTGTTTTTT
abundance: NA
j_gene: TRBJ1-4
d_gene: TRBD1
v_gene: TRBV15

CDR3aa: CASSPGQPMISEKLFF
CDR3nt: TGTGCCAGCAGCCCGGGACAGCCTATGATTAGTGAAAAACTGTTTTTT
abundance: NA
j_gene: TRBJ1-4
d_gene: TRBD1
v_gene: TRBV7-9

CDR3aa: CASSLPVSETQYF
CDR3nt: TGCGCCAGCAGCTTGCCGGTTTCGGAGACCCAGTACTTC
abundance: few
j_gene: TRBJ2-5
d_gene: NA
v_gene: TRBV5-1

CDR3aa: CASSVGRYNSPLHF
CDR3nt: TGTGCCAGCAGCGTGGGCAGGTATAATTCACCCCTCCACTTT
abundance: NA
j_gene: TRBJ1-6
d_gene: NA
v_gene: TRBV9

CDR3aa: CASSVGGKVDTQYF
CDR3nt: TGTGCCAGCTCAGTCGGGGGAAAGGTAGATACGCAGTATTTT
abundance: NA
j_gene: TRBJ2-3
d_gene: NA
v_gene: TRBV7-9

CDR3aa: CASSLRQGYGYTF
CDR3nt: TGTGCCAGCAGCTTACGGCAGGGTTATGGCTACACCTTC
abundance: medium-sized
j_gene: TRBJ1-2
d_gene: NA
v_gene: TRBV7-2

CDR3aa: CASSGRGGNTEAFF
CDR3nt: TGTGCCAGCAGCGGAAGGGGGGGTAACACTGAAGCTTTCTTT
abundance: NA
j_gene: TRBJ1-1
d_gene: NA
v_gene: TRBV11-3

CDR3aa: CASSPHASLSYEQYF
CDR3nt: TGTGCCAGCAGCCCCCATGCGAGTCTCTCCTACGAGCAGTACTTC
abundance: medium-sized
j_gene: TRBJ2-7
d_gene: NA
v_gene: TRBV9

CDR3aa: CASSLALAGGQETQYF
CDR3nt: TGTGCCAGCAGCTTAGCACTAGCGGGGGGCCAAGAGACCCAGTACTTC
abundance: NA
j_gene: TRBJ2-5
d_gene: TRBD2
v_gene: TRBV7-9

CDR3aa: CASTRQFMNTEAFF
CDR3nt: TGTGCCAGCACTAGACAGTTCATGAACACTGAAGCTTTCTTT
abundance: NA
j_gene: TRBJ1-1
d_gene: NA
v_gene: TRBV6-1

CDR3aa: CASTLLAGGSYEQYF
CDR3nt: TGTGCCAGCACCCTACTAGCGGGGGGCTCCTACGAGCAGTACTTC
abundance: medium-sized
j_gene: TRBJ2-7
d_gene: TRBD2
v_gene: TRBV6-6

CDR3aa: CASSLPGGSLNEQFF
CDR3nt: TGTGCCAGCAGTTTGCCCGGGGGGAGTCTCAATGAGCAGTTCTTC
abundance: few
j_gene: TRBJ2-1
d_gene: TRBD2
v_gene: TRBV28

CDR3aa: CASRAGGISGNTIYF
CDR3nt: TGCGCCAGCAGGGCAGGGGGTATTTCTGGAAACACCATATATTTT
abundance: few
j_gene: TRBJ1-3
d_gene: TRBD1
v_gene: TRBV5-1

CDR3aa: CASSQGYPETEAFF
CDR3nt: TGCGCCAGCAGCCAAGGGTATCCGGAGACTGAAGCTTTCTTT
abundance: once
j_gene: TRBJ1-1
d_gene: NA
v_gene: TRBV4-1

CDR3aa: CSVVGPLGAEAFF
CDR3nt: TGCAGCGTTGTGGGGCCTTTAGGTGCTGAAGCTTTCTTT
abundance: NA
j_gene: TRBJ1-1
d_gene: NA
v_gene: TRBV29-1

CDR3aa: CASRASGRSLRQFF
CDR3nt: TGCGCCAGCAGAGCTAGCGGGAGGTCTCTAAGGCAGTTCTTC
abundance: NA
j_gene: TRBJ2-1
d_gene: TRBD2
v_gene: TRBV10-2

CDR3aa: CASSLAGAAGYGYTF
CDR3nt: TGTGCCAGCAGCTTAGCTGGAGCAGCGGGCTATGGCTACACCTTC
abundance: NA
j_gene: TRBJ1-2
d_gene: NA
v_gene: TRBV7-6

CDR3aa: CASSMGLAGVEQFF
CDR3nt: TGTGCCAGTAGTATGGGACTAGCGGGAGTTGAGCAGTTCTTC
abundance: NA
j_gene: TRBJ2-1
d_gene: TRBD2
v_gene: TRBV19

CDR3aa: CASSLLGTGVPDTQYF
CDR3nt: TGTGCCAGCAGTTTATTGGGGACAGGGGTACCAGATACGCAGTATTTT
abundance: NA
j_gene: TRBJ2-3
d_gene: TRBD1
v_gene: TRBV27

CDR3aa: CASSKIFGQGNSYEQYF
CDR3nt: TGTGCCAGCAGTAAGATCTTCGGACAGGGAAACTCCTACGAGCAGTACTTC
abundance: medium-sized
j_gene: TRBJ2-7
d_gene: TRBD1
v_gene: TRBV2

CDR3aa: CASSQDRVTEAFF
CDR3nt: TGTGCCAGCAGCCAAGACCGTGTGACTGAAGCTTTCTTT
abundance: few
j_gene: TRBJ1-1
d_gene: NA
v_gene: TRBV14

CDR3aa: CASSAPSGGYNEQYF
CDR3nt: TGTGCCAGCAGCGCCCCTAGCGGGGGGTACAACGAGCAGTACTTC
abundance: few
j_gene: TRBJ2-7
d_gene: TRBD2
v_gene: TRBV11-2

CDR3aa: CASRVESPTGELFF
CDR3nt: TGTGCCAGCAGGGTAGAATCCCCTACCGGGGAGCTGTTTTTT
abundance: NA
j_gene: TRBJ2-2
d_gene: NA
v_gene: TRBV6-1

CDR3aa: CASSEQITGLGELFF
CDR3nt: TGCGCCAGCAGTGAGCAGATCACAGGGCTCGGGGAGCTGTTTTTT
abundance: few
j_gene: TRBJ2-2
d_gene: NA
v_gene: TRBV10-1

CDR3aa: CSVGNRPNTGELFF
CDR3nt: TGCAGCGTTGGAAACAGGCCGAACACCGGGGAGCTGTTTTTT
abundance: large
j_gene: TRBJ2-2
d_gene: NA
v_gene: TRBV29-1

CDR3aa: CASRPPSANEQFF
CDR3nt: TGTGCCAGCAGGCCGCCTAGCGCAAATGAGCAGTTCTTC
abundance: NA
j_gene: TRBJ2-1
d_gene: NA
v_gene: TRBV28

CDR3aa: CASSPGKIGSPLHF
CDR3nt: TGTGCCAGCAGCCCCGGGAAAATCGGGTCACCCCTCCACTTT
abundance: once
j_gene: TRBJ1-6
d_gene: NA
v_gene: TRBV6-4

CDR3aa: CSALDRGRSQYEQYF
CDR3nt: TGCAGCGCCCTGGACAGGGGGAGGTCCCAATACGAGCAGTACTTC
abundance: NA
j_gene: TRBJ2-7
d_gene: TRBD1
v_gene: TRBV29-1

CDR3aa: CASSLWQGKGNTEAFF
CDR3nt: TGTGCCAGCAGTTTATGGCAGGGTAAAGGGAACACTGAAGCTTTCTTT
abundance: NA
j_gene: TRBJ1-1
d_gene: NA
v_gene: TRBV28

CDR3aa: CASRLDRGNSPLHF
CDR3nt: TGTGCCAGCAGGTTGGACAGGGGCAATTCACCCCTCCACTTT
abundance: few
j_gene: TRBJ1-6
d_gene: TRBD1
v_gene: TRBV2

CDR3aa: CASSPPSGASNEQYF
CDR3nt: TGTGCCAGCTCACCACCGTCAGGGGCCTCCAATGAGCAGTACTTC
abundance: NA
j_gene: TRBJ2-7
d_gene: NA
v_gene: TRBV18

CDR3aa: CASSYSGREGQPQHF
CDR3nt: TGTGCCAGCAGTTACTCGGGGCGGGAGGGGCAGCCCCAGCATTTT
abundance: few
j_gene: TRBJ1-5
d_gene: NA
v_gene: TRBV6-4

CDR3aa: CASSLGLGPKETQYF
CDR3nt: TGTGCCAGCAGCCTGGGATTGGGGCCCAAAGAGACCCAGTACTTC
abundance: NA
j_gene: TRBJ2-5
d_gene: NA
v_gene: TRBV28

CDR3aa: CASSYDRVQGGYTF
CDR3nt: TGTGCCAGCAGTTACGACAGGGTCCAGGGTGGCTACACCTTC
abundance: medium-sized
j_gene: TRBJ1-2
d_gene: TRBD1
v_gene: TRBV6-5

CDR3aa: CASSLGGGADTQYF
CDR3nt: TGTGCCAGCAGTTTAGGAGGGGGGGCGGATACGCAGTATTTT
abundance: NA
j_gene: TRBJ2-3
d_gene: NA
v_gene: TRBV28

CDR3aa: CASSVQLNTGELFF
CDR3nt: TGTGCCAGCAGTGTACAGCTGAACACCGGGGAGCTGTTTTTT
abundance: few
j_gene: TRBJ2-2
d_gene: NA
v_gene: TRBV6-5

CDR3aa: CASSDGTSGYTGELFF
CDR3nt: TGTGCCAGCAGCGACGGGACTAGCGGATACACCGGGGAGCTGTTTTTT
abundance: few
j_gene: TRBJ2-2
d_gene: TRBD2
v_gene: TRBV11-2

CDR3aa: CASTIGGSGLSYEQYF
CDR3nt: TGTGCGAGTACAATCGGGGGTAGCGGACTTTCCTACGAGCAGTACTTC
abundance: once
j_gene: TRBJ2-7
d_gene: NA
v_gene: TRBV28

CDR3aa: CASSLGVERSSEQFF
CDR3nt: TGTGCCAGCAGCTTAGGGGTTGAGCGGTCGAGTGAGCAGTTCTTC
abundance: few
j_gene: TRBJ2-1
d_gene: NA
v_gene: TRBV7-6

CDR3aa: CASTPGLAPDTQYF
CDR3nt: TGTGCCAGCACCCCAGGACTAGCTCCAGATACGCAGTATTTT
abundance: NA
j_gene: TRBJ2-3
d_gene: TRBD2
v_gene: TRBV28

CDR3aa: CASRRTGGGGNEQFF
CDR3nt: TGTGCCAGCAGAAGGACAGGGGGCGGTGGGAATGAGCAGTTCTTC
abundance: NA
j_gene: TRBJ2-1
d_gene: TRBD1
v_gene: TRBV6-6